This entry lists 10 T cell receptor beta chains sequenced from one sample in a study of T cells after yellow fever vaccination. TCRdb re-called the 5' RACE reads through MiXCR, storing one row per CDR3 protein. The sample lists hundreds of thousands of distinct CDR3 sequences; approximately 12% were seen once. The starting material was CD4+ T cells sorted from PBMCs, obtained 15 days after the yellow fever booster vaccination. Receptor source: a man in his late teens or twenties who received the YFV17D yellow fever vaccine.

This clonotype was detected only a few times. The chain carries TRBV7-3 and TRBJ2-3; 13 bases align to TRBD2. The CDR3 has 17 residues. V lost 5 bases to trimming and J lost 2 bases; unmatched junction nucleotides: 7. CDR1 SGHTA and CDR2 FQGTGA come from the germline V gene. The CDR3 DNA reads TGTGCCAGCAGCGCGGCCGGGACTAGCGGGGCCACAGATACGCAGTATTTT. Translating it yields CASSAAGTSGATDTQYF.

This clonotype was found once. V gene TRBV20-1 combines with J gene TRBJ1-5; TRBD1 is a possible D gene (6 bases). This CDR3 comprises 15 residues. Germline V CDR1 and CDR2: DFQATT, SNEGSKA (reference sequence). V lost 5 bases and J lost 6, with 20 bases in between. CDR3 amino acids: CSAAGLLGAAQPQHF. The CDR3 bases are TGCAGTGCTGCCGGGCTGCTGGGGGCGGCTCAGCCCCAGCATTTT.

The chain recombines TRBV7-2 with TRBJ2-6; possibly TRBD1 for D (5 bases). CDR1 and CDR2 from the germline V gene are SGHTA and FQGNSA. The CDR3 loop spans 16 amino acids. The V end was cut by 1 base, the J end by 0 bases, with 7 bases between. CDR3 loop: CASSLGRASGANVLTF. In DNA form, the CDR3 reads TGTGCCAGCAGCTTAGGCAGGGCCTCTGGGGCCAACGTCCTGACTTTC.

This clonotype was detected a few times. The V and J genes are TRBV6-5 and TRBJ1-2; 9 bases line up with TRBD1. The germline V gene has CDR1 MNHEY and CDR2 SVGAGI. The CDR3 runs to 19 residues. V dropped 5 bases and J dropped 1; count of bases not matched to a gene: 17. This CDR3 reads CASSKNPPGQGVLNYGYTF. The CDR3 DNA is TGTGCCAGCAGTAAGAATCCTCCGGGACAGGGAGTCCTTAACTATGGCTACACCTTC.

The sample holds a few counts of this clonotype. The CDR3 is CASSAPGYHGAFF. Written as DNA, the CDR3 is TGCGCCAGCAGCGCCCCGGGATACCACGGGGCTTTCTTT. The chain couples TRBV5-1 to TRBJ1-1; D gene ambiguous. CDR3 length: 13 residues. Trimming shortened V by 4 bases and J by 11 bases, and 18 bases separated the two germline ends. CDR1 and CDR2 (germline): SGHRS, YFSETQ.

This clonotype occurred a few times. The chain is built from TRBV2 and TRBJ2-7; 12 nucleotides align to TRBD2. The CDR3 is 14 amino acids. V lost 4 bases to trimming and J lost 2 bases; unmatched junction nucleotides: 0. Germline CDR1 reads SNHLY; CDR2 reads FYNNEI. The CDR3 reads CASSGTSGAYEQYF. CDR3 in DNA: TGTGCCAGCAGTGGGACTAGCGGGGCCTACGAGCAGTACTTC.

This clonotype was observed a few times. The CDR3 spells CASSLVGRGFYGYTF. As DNA, the CDR3 is TGTGCCAGCAGCTTAGTCGGCAGGGGGTTTTATGGCTACACCTTC. The chain recombines TRBV7-2 with TRBJ1-2, with 7 bases that match TRBD1. Trimming took 1 base from V and 5 from J; bases not matched to a gene: 7. Germline V lookup: CDR1 SGHTA, CDR2 FQGNSA. The CDR3 has 15 residues.

This clonotype showed up many times. The genes are TRBV7-2 and TRBJ2-3, with 10 nucleotides matching TRBD2. The CDR3 loop spans 14 amino acids. V was pared by 6 bases and J by 2 bases, with 2 bases of the junction left unmatched. Germline V lookup: CDR1 SGHTA, CDR2 FQGNSA. The CDR3 DNA is TGTGCCAGCAGGGGACTAGCGAACACAGATACGCAGTATTTT. It translates to CASRGLANTDTQYF.

This clonotype was detected many times. The chain uses TRBV5-1 and TRBJ1-3; no reliable D call. Between the trimmed V and J ends, which lost 0 bases and 0 bases, there was a span of 4 bases. Germline values: CDR1 SGHRS, CDR2 YFSETQ. This CDR3 region has 14 residues. CDR3 in amino acids: CASSLDHSGNTIYF. Written as DNA, the CDR3 is TGCGCCAGCAGCTTGGATCACTCTGGAAACACCATATATTTT.

The chain carries TRBV24-1 and TRBJ2-3; possibly TRBD1 for D (6 bases). Per the germline V gene, CDR1 is KGHDR and CDR2 is SFDVKD. V lost 2 bases, J lost 2 bases, and 10 bases lay in between. This CDR3 region has 15 residues. The chain's CDR3 is CATSDSRTATDTQYF. As DNA, the CDR3 is TGTGCCACCAGTGATTCTCGGACAGCCACAGATACGCAGTATTTT.